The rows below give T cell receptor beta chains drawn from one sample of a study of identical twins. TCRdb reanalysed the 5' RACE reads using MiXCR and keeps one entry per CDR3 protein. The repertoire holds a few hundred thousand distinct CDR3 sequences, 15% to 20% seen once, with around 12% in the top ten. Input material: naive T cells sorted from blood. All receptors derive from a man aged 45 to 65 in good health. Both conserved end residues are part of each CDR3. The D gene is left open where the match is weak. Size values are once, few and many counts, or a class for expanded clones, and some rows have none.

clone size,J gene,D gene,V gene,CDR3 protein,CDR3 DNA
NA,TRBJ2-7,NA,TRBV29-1,CSVRDRVSDGSYEQYF,TGCAGCGTTCGGGATAGGGTCTCAGACGGGTCCTACGAGCAGTACTTC
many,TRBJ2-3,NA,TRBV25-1,CASSEKVTDTQYF,TGTGCCAGCAGTGAAAAGGTCACAGATACGCAGTATTTT
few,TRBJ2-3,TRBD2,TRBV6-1,CASSRGLGSTDTQYF,TGTGCCAGCAGTCGTGGACTAGGGAGCACAGATACGCAGTATTTT
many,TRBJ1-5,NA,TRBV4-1,CASSQGWGGLYSNQPQHF,TGCGCCAGCAGCCAAGGGTGGGGGGGCCTATATAGCAATCAGCCCCAGCATTTT
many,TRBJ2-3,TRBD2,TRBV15,CATSRLLAGGRDTQYF,TGTGCCACCAGCAGATTACTAGCGGGAGGTCGAGATACGCAGTATTTT
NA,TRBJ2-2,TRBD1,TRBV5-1,CASSLSQGSTGELFF,TGCGCCAGCAGCTTGTCACAGGGGTCCACCGGGGAGCTGTTTTTT
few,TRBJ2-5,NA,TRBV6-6,CASSQKETQYF,TGTGCCAGCAGCCAGAAAGAGACCCAGTACTTC
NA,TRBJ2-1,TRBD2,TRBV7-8,CASRRSGTSGNNEQFF,TGTGCCAGCCGCCGGTCGGGGACTAGCGGAAACAATGAGCAGTTCTTC
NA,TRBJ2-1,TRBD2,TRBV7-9,CASSFGLAKNNEQFF,TGTGCCAGCAGCTTCGGACTAGCGAAGAACAATGAGCAGTTCTTC
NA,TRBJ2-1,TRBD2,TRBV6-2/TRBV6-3,CASSSRSLAGSNEQFF,TGTGCCAGCAGTTCTCGGTCACTAGCGGGATCGAATGAGCAGTTCTTC
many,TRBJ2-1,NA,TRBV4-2,CASSQDVKKWNEQFF,TGTGCCAGCAGCCAAGATGTGAAGAAATGGAATGAGCAGTTCTTC
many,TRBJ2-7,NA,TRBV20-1,CSARDLGFPSPEQYF,TGCAGTGCTAGAGACTTGGGGTTCCCGTCCCCCGAGCAGTACTTC
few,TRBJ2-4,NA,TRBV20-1,CSARNQGQKNIQYF,TGCAGTGCTCGTAATCAGGGGCAGAAAAACATTCAGTACTTC
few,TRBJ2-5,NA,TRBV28,CASSWVSLPQYTQYF,TGTGCCAGCAGTTGGGTGTCGCTTCCTCAGTACACCCAGTACTTC
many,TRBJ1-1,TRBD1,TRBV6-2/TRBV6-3,CASSSPPGQINTEAFF,TGTGCCAGCAGTTCCCCTCCGGGACAGATAAACACTGAAGCTTTCTTT
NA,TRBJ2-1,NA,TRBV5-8,CASRVRGGYNEQFF,TGTGCCAGCAGGGTTAGGGGGGGTTACAATGAGCAGTTCTTC
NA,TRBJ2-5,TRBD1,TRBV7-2,CASSYRQGLETQYF,TGTGCCAGCAGCTATCGACAGGGTTTGGAGACCCAGTACTTC
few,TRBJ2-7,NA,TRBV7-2,CASSFVGGGMGYEQYF,TGTGCCAGCAGCTTTGTAGGAGGAGGGATGGGCTACGAGCAGTACTTC
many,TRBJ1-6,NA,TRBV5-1,CASSLNALNSHSPLHF,TGCGCCAGCAGCTTGAATGCGTTAAACTCCCATTCACCCCTCCACTTT
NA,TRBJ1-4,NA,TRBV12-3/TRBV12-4,CASSTGTEDGKLFF,TGTGCCAGCAGTACCGGGACCGAAGACGGAAAACTGTTTTTT
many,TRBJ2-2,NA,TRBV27,CATKGMNTGELFF,TGTGCCACCAAGGGGATGAACACCGGGGAGCTGTTTTTT
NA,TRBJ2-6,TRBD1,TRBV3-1,CASSHRFYGTALFSGANVLTF,TGTGCCAGCAGCCATCGTTTCTATGGGACAGCTCTTTTCTCCGGGGCCAACGTCCTGACTTTC
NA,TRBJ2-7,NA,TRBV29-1,CSVGLAADEQYF,TGCAGCGTTGGGCTGGCAGCCGACGAGCAGTACTTC
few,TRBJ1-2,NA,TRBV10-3,CAISLGGYGYTF,TGTGCCATCAGTTTGGGAGGGTATGGCTACACCTTC
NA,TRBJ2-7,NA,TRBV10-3,CAISPGDEYEQYF,TGTGCCATCAGCCCGGGAGATGAATACGAGCAGTACTTC
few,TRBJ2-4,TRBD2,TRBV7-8,CASSFTSGSSYIQYF,TGTGCCAGCAGCTTTACTAGCGGGAGTAGTTACATTCAGTACTTC
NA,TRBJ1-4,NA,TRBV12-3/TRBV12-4,CASRDGEEKLFF,TGTGCCAGCAGGGACGGGGAAGAAAAACTGTTTTTT
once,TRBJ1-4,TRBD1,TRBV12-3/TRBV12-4,CASREGAGGEKLFF,TGTGCCAGCAGGGAGGGGGCAGGGGGCGAAAAACTGTTTTTT
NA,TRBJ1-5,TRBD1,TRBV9,CASSVDRGYGPQHF,TGTGCCAGCAGCGTAGACAGGGGATATGGGCCCCAGCATTTT
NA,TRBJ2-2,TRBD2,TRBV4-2,CASSPREREIIPGELFF,TGTGCCAGCAGCCCGAGGGAGCGGGAGATCATCCCCGGGGAGCTGTTTTTT
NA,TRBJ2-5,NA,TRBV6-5,CASSSFAGAQETQYF,TGTGCCAGCAGTTCCTTTGCGGGGGCACAAGAGACCCAGTACTTC
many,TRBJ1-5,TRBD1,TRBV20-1,CSARDGQGGQPQHF,TGCAGTGCTAGAGACGGACAGGGGGGTCAGCCCCAGCATTTT
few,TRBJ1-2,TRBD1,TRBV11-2,CASSPAGGNGYTF,TGTGCCAGCAGCCCGGCAGGGGGTAATGGCTACACCTTC
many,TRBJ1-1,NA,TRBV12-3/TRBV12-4,CASSFQAGPGNRAEAFF,TGTGCCAGCAGTTTTCAAGCTGGGCCAGGAAACAGGGCTGAAGCTTTCTTT
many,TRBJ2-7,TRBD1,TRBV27,CASRGQPTYEQYF,TGTGCCAGCAGGGGACAGCCCACCTACGAGCAGTACTTC
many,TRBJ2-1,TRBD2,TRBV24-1,CATSDPGTSGPQFF,TGTGCCACCAGTGATCCGGGGACTAGCGGGCCTCAGTTCTTC
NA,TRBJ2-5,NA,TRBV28,CASSFDPKETQYF,TGTGCCAGCAGTTTTGACCCCAAAGAGACCCAGTACTTC
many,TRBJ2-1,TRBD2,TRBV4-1,CASSQRTSGGARSYNEQFF,TGCGCCAGCAGCCAACGGACTAGCGGGGGGGCCCGCTCCTACAATGAGCAGTTCTTC
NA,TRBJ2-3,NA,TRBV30,CAWSLSDTQYF,TGTGCCTGGAGTTTGTCAGATACGCAGTATTTT
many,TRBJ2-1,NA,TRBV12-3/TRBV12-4,CASTTGPYNEQFF,TGTGCCAGCACCACCGGTCCTTACAATGAGCAGTTCTTC
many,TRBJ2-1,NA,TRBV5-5,CASGRMGSWSAETTYNEQFF,TGTGCCAGCGGGCGGATGGGGAGCTGGTCAGCGGAAACGACCTACAATGAGCAGTTCTTC
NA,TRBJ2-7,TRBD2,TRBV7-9,CASSLRGGAHEQYF,TGTGCCAGCAGCTTACGGGGGGGAGCCCACGAGCAGTACTTC
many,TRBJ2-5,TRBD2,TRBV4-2,CASSQVKSTSGGQETQYF,TGTGCCAGCAGCCAAGTCAAATCGACTAGCGGGGGCCAAGAGACCCAGTACTTC
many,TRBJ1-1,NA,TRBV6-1,CASSWGRNTEAFF,TGTGCCAGCAGCTGGGGCAGAAACACTGAAGCTTTCTTT
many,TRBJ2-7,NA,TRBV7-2,CASSFYSGKREQYF,TGTGCCAGCAGCTTCTATAGCGGAAAACGCGAGCAGTACTTC
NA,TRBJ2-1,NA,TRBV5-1,CASSLVATSLDAYNEQFF,TGCGCCAGCAGCTTGGTGGCTACCTCCCTTGACGCCTACAATGAGCAGTTCTTC
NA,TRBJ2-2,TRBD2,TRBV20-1,CSARTSGGRYTGELFF,TGCAGTGCGCGGACTAGCGGGGGGCGGTACACCGGGGAGCTGTTTTTT
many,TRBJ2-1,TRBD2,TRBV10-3,CAIQRTSGIDEQFF,TGTGCCATACAACGGACTAGCGGGATAGATGAGCAGTTCTTC